These 11 T cell receptor beta chains were sequenced from one sample in a study of vaccination and CD4 T cells after COVID-19. Sequence data for DNA of cultured CD4+ T cells were generated by the Oncomine TCR Beta short-read assay. TCRdb redid the calling of the PCR reads with MiXCR, one entry per CDR3 protein. The table lists roughly 11,000 distinct CDR3 sequences, about 57% of them singletons. Treatment: roughly nine-day PBMC culture with coronavirus spike peptide pools or control peptides (ViraFEST assay). These receptors have no identified antigens. The source material was CD4+ T cells from blood, cultured in vitro. The receptors were sampled from a human donor who had recovered from COVID-19.

The rearrangement links TRBV6-7 to TRBJ2-7, with TRBD2 matching 11 bases. TRBV6-7 is annotated as an ORF whose role is uncertain. The CDR3 loop spans 15 amino acids. V gave up 6 bases and J gave up 5 bases; unmatched junction bases: 9. This chain's CDR3 is CASREGLADYHEQYF. In DNA form, the CDR3 reads TGTGCCAGCAGGGAGGGACTAGCGGATTATCACGAGCAGTACTTC.

The rearrangement uses TRBV20-1 and TRBJ2-7; TRBD1 might be the D (5 bases). Trimming pared 3 bases from V and 3 bases from J, leaving 12 bases between. Germline CDR1 reads DFQATT; CDR2 reads SNEGSKA (reference sequence). This CDR3 is built from 13 residues. CDR3 region: CSASQGMGYEQYF. The CDR3 nucleotides read TGCAGTGCTAGCCAGGGAATGGGCTACGAGCAGTACTTC.

There are a few counts of this clonotype. The V gene is TRBV19, the J gene TRBJ1-2; 9 bases map to TRBD1. V lost 2 bases to trimming and J lost 3 bases; unmatched junction nucleotides: 7. CDR3 length equals 16 residues. The germline CDR1 and CDR2 sequences are LNHDA and SQIVND (reference sequence). The CDR3 DNA sequence: TGTGCCAGTAGTATATCGAGGACAGGGGTCGACTATGGCTACACCTTC. This encodes CASSISRTGVDYGYTF.

This clonotype was recorded once. The rearrangement links TRBV7-9 to TRBJ1-5; unclear D gene. Per germline, CDR1 SEHNR and CDR2 FQNEAQ (reference sequence). Trimming took 4 bases from V and 5 from J, leaving 9 bases between them. This CDR3 contains 13 residues. CDR3 protein: CASSWNSDQPQHF. The CDR3 DNA reads as TGTGCCAGCAGCTGGAACAGTGATCAGCCCCAGCATTTT.

This clonotype was counted a single time. This sequence joins TRBV7-2 and TRBJ2-7; no firm D call. CDR1 is SGHTA, CDR2 FQGNSA, per germline. Trimming removed 3 bases at V and 3 bases at J, with 12 bases between. This CDR3 comprises 14 residues. CDR3 amino acids: CASSFDIGFYEQYF. For the CDR3, the DNA is TGTGCCAGCAGCTTTGATATTGGGTTCTACGAGCAGTACTTC.

Written as DNA, the CDR3 is TGCAGTGCCGCCCGGACTCCGAACACTGAAGCTTTCTTT. It translates to CSAARTPNTEAFF. This chain connects TRBV20-1 to TRBJ1-1; D ambiguous. Germline V gene sequence: CDR1 DFQATT, CDR2 SNEGSKA (reference sequence). The CDR3 sequence is 13 residues long. Trimming took off 6 bases at V and 1 base at J, with 12 bases between the two ends.

The V and J genes are TRBV6-5 and TRBJ2-5, with 9 bases that match TRBD1. The CDR3 length is 15 residues. Germline V gene sequence: CDR1 MNHEY, CDR2 SVGAGI. The junction had 5 bases not matched to a gene; V was cut back by 4 bases and J by 2 bases. The CDR3 region is CASSWTGAPQETQYF. DNA of the CDR3: TGTGCCAGCAGTTGGACAGGGGCCCCACAAGAGACCCAGTACTTC.

J is TRBJ1-6 and V is TRBV5-4; TRBD1 might be the D (5 bases). The CDR3 is made up of 15 amino acids. From germline, CDR1 is SGHNT and CDR2 YYREEE (reference sequence). Trimming removed 3 bases at V and 7 bases at J, with 14 bases between. CDR3 nucleotide sequence: TGTGCCAGCAGCTCCCGGGACGGAGCAAATTCACCCCTCCACTTT. Translating it yields CASSSRDGANSPLHF.

V and J are TRBV24-1 and TRBJ1-2; D is possibly TRBD1 (5 bases). Germline assignment: CDR1 KGHDR and CDR2 SFDVKD. V was clipped by 4 bases and J by 1 base, with 6 bases between them. The CDR3 length is 13 residues. DNA for the CDR3: TGTGCCACCAGTGACGGGGGTAACTATGGCTACACCTTC. Its protein product is CATSDGGNYGYTF.

The genes are TRBV11-3 and TRBJ2-7; 12 bases fit TRBD1. CDR3 length equals 15 residues. Losses at the gene ends were 5 bases for V and 5 bases for J; bases not matched to a gene: 7. Germline values: CDR1 SGHNT, CDR2 YENEEA. The CDR3 DNA sequence: TGTGCCAGCAGCCGCCGGGACAGGGGGCGCGACGAGCAGTACTTC. Amino acid sequence: CASSRRDRGRDEQYF.

The chain employs TRBV7-2 and TRBJ2-6; TRBD2 might be the D (7 bases). Trimming took 5 bases from V and 4 from J, leaving 12 bases between them. CDR1 and CDR2 from the germline V gene are SGHTA and FQGNSA. There are 15 residues in the CDR3. The CDR3 nucleotides are TGTGCCAGCAGCCTAGGGGGGGCCGGGGCCAACGTCCTGACTTTC. This translates into CASSLGGAGANVLTF.